This record covers a single T cell receptor (beta chain). As yet, its antigen is unknown. Donors were drawn from the approximately 120-subject validation cohort, separate from the roughly 670-subject first cohort. The sample comes from a study of cytomegalovirus exposure and HLA in healthy donors. The study's findings and limits: Reportedly, diagnosis of cytomegalovirus status by the classifier showed high specificity and sensitivity.

Repertoires were generated with immunoSEQ multiplex PCR, while TCRdb's copy carries only in-frame clones and drops some. This table holds 140,000 to 150,000 clones, 85% to 95% found once. The CDR3 has 13 amino acids. Trimming took 1 base from V and 9 from J, leaving 13 bases between them. The germline CDR1 and CDR2 sequences are MNHNS and SASEGT. The J gene is TRBJ2-7, the V gene TRBV6-1; tentative D call: TRBD2 (5 bases). The specimen sequenced was PBMCs. The origin of this receptor is a man aged 18 to 30 in good health and CMV-seropositive. CDR3 nucleotides: TGTGCCAGCAGTGAAGTAGGACGAGGGAGGCAGTACTTC. Amino acid sequence: CASSEVGRGRQYF.